Described below is a single TCR beta chain sequence and its context. With 2 bases removed from V and 0 bases from J, the gap between germline ends came to 11 bases. This CDR3 comprises 15 residues. From germline, CDR1 is SGDLS and CDR2 YYNGEE. These data belong to a study of cytomegalovirus exposure and HLA in healthy donors. This PCR relied on a set of 60 Vbeta primers and 13 Jbeta primers. Generated by immunoSEQ multiplex PCR, the TCRdb table keeps only in-frame clones and is missing some. The sample has approximately 150,000 clones, roughly 85% seen once. The V call is TRBV9, the J call TRBJ2-5, with TRBD1 as a possible D gene (7 bases). This TCR was recovered from a man under 40 in good health and CMV-seronegative. The sample consisted of PBMCs. CDR3 DNA: TGTGCCAGCAGCGTGGCGGGACAGTACCAAGAGACCCAGTACTTC. Translation gives CASSVAGQYQETQYF.